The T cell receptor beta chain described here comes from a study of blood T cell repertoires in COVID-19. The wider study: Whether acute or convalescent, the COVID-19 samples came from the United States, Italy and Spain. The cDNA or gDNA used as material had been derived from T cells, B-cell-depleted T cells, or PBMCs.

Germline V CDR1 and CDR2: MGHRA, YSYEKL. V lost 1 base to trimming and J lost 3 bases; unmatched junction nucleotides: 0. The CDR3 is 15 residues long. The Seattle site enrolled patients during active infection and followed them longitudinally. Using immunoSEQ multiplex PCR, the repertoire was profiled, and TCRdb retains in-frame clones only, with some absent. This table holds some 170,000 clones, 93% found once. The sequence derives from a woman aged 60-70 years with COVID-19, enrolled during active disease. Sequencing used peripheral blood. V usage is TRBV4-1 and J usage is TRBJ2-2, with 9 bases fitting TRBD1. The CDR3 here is CASSQGTGDTGELFF. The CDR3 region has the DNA TGCGCCAGCAGCCAAGGGACAGGGGACACCGGGGAGCTGTTTTTT.